What follows is one T cell receptor (beta chain) and its context. V was cut by 1 base and J by 7 bases, with 17 bases left in between. Germline CDR1 and CDR2: MGHRA and YSYEKL. The CDR3 extends over 16 amino acids. This entry is derived from a study of T cells in Graves' hyperthyroidism and ophthalmopathy. There were TCR beta CDR3 regions amplified from RNA transcripts. A set of HTBI primers served as the primers for a first-round RT-PCR of the TCR CDR3. TCRdb re-called the multiplex PCR reads with MiXCR, one entry per CDR3 protein. In the table there are approximately 400,000 distinct CDR3 sequences, about 13% of which are singletons.

The sample consisted of blood. The V gene is TRBV4-1, the J gene TRBJ1-5; TRBD1 is a possible D gene (6 bases). The source of this sequence is a man aged 25 to 40 with Graves' hyperthyroidism that later progressed to Graves' ophthalmopathy. CDR3 DNA sequence: TGCGCCAGCAGCCAAGCCCCGGGGGGGGCTGGGCAGCCCCAGCATTTT. Its translation is CASSQAPGGAGQPQHF.